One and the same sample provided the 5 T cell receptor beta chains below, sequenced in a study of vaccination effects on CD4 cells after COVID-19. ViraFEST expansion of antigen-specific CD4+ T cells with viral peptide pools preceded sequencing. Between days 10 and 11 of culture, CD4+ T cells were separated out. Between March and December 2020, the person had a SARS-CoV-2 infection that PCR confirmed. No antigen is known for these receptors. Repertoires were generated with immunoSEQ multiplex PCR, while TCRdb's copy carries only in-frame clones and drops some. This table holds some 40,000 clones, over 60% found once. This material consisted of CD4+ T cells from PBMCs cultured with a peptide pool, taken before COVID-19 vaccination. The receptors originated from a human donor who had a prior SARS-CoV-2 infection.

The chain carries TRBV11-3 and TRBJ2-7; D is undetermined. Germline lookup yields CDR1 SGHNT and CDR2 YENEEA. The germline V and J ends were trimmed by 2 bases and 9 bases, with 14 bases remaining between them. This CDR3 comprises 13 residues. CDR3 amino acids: CASSLRWGERQYF. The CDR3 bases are TGTGCCAGCAGCTTAAGGTGGGGTGAACGGCAGTACTTC.

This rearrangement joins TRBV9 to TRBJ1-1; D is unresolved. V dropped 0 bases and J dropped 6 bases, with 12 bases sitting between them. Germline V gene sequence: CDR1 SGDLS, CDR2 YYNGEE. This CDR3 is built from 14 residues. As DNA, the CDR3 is TGTGCCAGCAGCGTAGCGCCCACCTTACCTGAAGCTTTCTTT. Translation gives CASSVAPTLPEAFF. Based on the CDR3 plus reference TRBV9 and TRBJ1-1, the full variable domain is DSGVTQTPKHLITATGQRVTLRCSPRSGDLSVYWYQQSLDQGLQFLIQYYNGEERAKGNILERFSAQQFPDLHSELNLSSLELGDSALYFCASSVAPTLPEAFFGQGTRLTVV.

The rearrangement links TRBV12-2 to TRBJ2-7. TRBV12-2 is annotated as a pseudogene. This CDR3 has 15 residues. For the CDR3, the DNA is TGTGCAAGTCGCTTAGAAGGCCCTACTAGGACAAGAGGTTTCTTC. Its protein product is CASRLEGPTRTRGFF.

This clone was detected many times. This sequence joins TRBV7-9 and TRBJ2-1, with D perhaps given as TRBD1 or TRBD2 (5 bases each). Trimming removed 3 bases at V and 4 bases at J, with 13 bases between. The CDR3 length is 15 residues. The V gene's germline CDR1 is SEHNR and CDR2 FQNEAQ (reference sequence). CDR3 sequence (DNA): TGTGCCAGCAGCTTCCAAGGGGAGAATTACAATGAGCAGTTCTTC. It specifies CASSFQGENYNEQFF.

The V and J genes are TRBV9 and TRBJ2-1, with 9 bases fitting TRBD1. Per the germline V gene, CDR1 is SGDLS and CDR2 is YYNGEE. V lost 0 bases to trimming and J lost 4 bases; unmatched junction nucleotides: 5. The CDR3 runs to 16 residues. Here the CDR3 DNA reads TGTGCCAGCAGCGTAGCGACAGGGGGTAATTACAATGAGCAGTTCTTC. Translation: CASSVATGGNYNEQFF. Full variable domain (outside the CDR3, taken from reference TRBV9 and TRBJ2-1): DSGVTQTPKHLITATGQRVTLRCSPRSGDLSVYWYQQSLDQGLQFLIQYYNGEERAKGNILERFSAQQFPDLHSELNLSSLELGDSALYFCASSVATGGNYNEQFFGPGTRLTVL.